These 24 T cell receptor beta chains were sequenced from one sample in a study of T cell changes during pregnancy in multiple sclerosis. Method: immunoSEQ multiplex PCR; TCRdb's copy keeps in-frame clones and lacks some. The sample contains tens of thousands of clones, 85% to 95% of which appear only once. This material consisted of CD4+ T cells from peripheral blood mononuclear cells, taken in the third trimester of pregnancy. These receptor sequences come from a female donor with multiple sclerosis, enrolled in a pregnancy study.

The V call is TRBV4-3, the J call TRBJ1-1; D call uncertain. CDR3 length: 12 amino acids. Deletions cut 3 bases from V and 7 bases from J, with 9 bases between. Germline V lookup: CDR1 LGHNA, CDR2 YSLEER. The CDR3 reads CASSQLVGEAFF. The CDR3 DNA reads TGCGCCAGCAGCCAGCTTGTCGGTGAAGCTTTCTTT.

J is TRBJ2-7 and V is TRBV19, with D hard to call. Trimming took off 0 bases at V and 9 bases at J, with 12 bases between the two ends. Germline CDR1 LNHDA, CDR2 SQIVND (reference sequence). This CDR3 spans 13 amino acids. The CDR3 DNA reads TGTGCCAGTAGTATAGATCTAAGCCGCGGGCAGTACTTC. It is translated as CASSIDLSRGQYF.

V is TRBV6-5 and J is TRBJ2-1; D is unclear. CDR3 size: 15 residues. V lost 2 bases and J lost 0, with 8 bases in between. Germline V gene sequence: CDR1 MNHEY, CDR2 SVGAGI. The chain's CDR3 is CASSYRFSSYNEQFF. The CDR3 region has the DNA TGTGCCAGCAGTTACCGATTTAGCTCCTACAATGAGCAGTTCTTC.

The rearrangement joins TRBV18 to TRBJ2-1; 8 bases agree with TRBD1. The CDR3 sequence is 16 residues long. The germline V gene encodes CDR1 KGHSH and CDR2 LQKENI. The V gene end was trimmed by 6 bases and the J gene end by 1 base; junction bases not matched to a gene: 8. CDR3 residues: CASSTLGQGSYNEQFF. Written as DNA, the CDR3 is TGTGCCAGCTCGACCCTCGGACAGGGATCCTACAATGAGCAGTTCTTC. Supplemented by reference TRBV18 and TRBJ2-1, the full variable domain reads NAGVMQNPRHLVRRRGQEARLRCSPMKGHSHVYWYRQLPEEGLKFMVYLQKENIIDESGMPKERFSAEFPKEGPSILRIQQVVRGDSAAYFCASSTLGQGSYNEQFFGPGTRLTVL.

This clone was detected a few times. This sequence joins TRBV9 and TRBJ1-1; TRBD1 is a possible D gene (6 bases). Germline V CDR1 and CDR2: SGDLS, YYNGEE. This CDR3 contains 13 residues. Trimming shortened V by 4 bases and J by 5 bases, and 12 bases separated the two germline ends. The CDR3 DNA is TGTGCCAGCAGCCCGAGGGGGGGGACTGAAGCTTTCTTT. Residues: CASSPRGGTEAFF.

CDR3: CASSPRGPSYEQYF. CDR3 coding DNA: TGTGCCAGCAGCCCAAGGGGTCCCTCCTACGAGCAGTACTTC. The chain joins TRBV7-3 to TRBJ2-7; TRBD1 is a possible D gene (5 bases). V was trimmed by 5 bases and J by 0 bases, leaving 11 bases between them. Germline V lookup: CDR1 SGHTA, CDR2 FQGTGA. The length of the CDR3 is 14 residues.

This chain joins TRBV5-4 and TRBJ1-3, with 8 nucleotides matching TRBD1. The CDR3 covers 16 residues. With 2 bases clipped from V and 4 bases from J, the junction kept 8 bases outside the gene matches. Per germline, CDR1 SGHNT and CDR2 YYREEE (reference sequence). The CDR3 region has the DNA TGTGCCAGCAGCTTAGGACAGGGTACTTTCGGAAACACCATATATTTT. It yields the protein CASSLGQGTFGNTIYF.

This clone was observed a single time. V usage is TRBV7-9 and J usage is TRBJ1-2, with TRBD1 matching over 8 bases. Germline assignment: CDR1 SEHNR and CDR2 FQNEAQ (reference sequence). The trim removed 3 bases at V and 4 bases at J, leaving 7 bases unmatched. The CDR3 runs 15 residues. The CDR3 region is CASSFRAGGPYGYTF. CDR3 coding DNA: TGTGCCAGCAGCTTCAGGGCAGGGGGCCCCTATGGCTACACCTTC.

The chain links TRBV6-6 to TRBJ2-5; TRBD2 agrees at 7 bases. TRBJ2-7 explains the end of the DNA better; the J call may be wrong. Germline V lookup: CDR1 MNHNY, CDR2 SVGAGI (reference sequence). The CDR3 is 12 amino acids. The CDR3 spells CAGGEGAYEQYF. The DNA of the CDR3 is TGTGCCGGGGGGGAGGGTGCCTACGAGCAGTACTTC.

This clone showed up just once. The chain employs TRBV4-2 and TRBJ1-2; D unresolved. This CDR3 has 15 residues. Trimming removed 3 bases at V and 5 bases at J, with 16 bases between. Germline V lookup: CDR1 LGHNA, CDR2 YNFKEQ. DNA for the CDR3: TGTGCCAGCAGCCAGTCAATCCTCCCCGGGTATGGCTACACCTTC. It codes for CASSQSILPGYGYTF.

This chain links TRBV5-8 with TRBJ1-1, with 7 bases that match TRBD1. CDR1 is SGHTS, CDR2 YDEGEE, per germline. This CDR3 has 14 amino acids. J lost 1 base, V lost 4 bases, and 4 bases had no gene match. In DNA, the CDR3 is TGTGCCAGCAGCCGACAGGGTCCGAACACTGAAGCTTTCTTT. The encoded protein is CASSRQGPNTEAFF.

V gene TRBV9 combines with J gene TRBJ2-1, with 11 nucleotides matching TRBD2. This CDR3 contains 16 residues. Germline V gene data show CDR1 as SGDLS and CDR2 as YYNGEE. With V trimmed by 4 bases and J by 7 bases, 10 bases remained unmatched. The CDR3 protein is CASSLRLAGGPNEQFF. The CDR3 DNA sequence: TGTGCCAGCAGCCTAAGATTAGCGGGGGGGCCTAATGAGCAGTTCTTC.

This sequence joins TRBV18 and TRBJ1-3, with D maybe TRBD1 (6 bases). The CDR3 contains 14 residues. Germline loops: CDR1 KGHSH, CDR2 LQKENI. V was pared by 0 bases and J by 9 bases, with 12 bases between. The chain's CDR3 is CASSPPDPGATIYF. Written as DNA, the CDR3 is TGTGCCAGCTCACCACCGGACCCAGGGGCCACCATATATTTT. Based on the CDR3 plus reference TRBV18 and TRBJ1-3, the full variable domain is NAGVMQNPRHLVRRRGQEARLRCSPMKGHSHVYWYRQLPEEGLKFMVYLQKENIIDESGMPKERFSAEFPKEGPSILRIQQVVRGDSAAYFCASSPPDPGATIYFGEGSWLTVV.

CDR3 in DNA: TGCAGCGGAGCACAGGGGTTCGAAGCTTTCTTT. Translated: CSGAQGFEAFF. This chain links TRBV29-1 with TRBJ1-1, with 7 positions matching TRBD1. The CDR3 is 11 amino acids. With V trimmed by 7 bases and J by 8 bases, 7 bases remained unmatched. Germline loops: CDR1 SQVTM, CDR2 ANQGSEA. The full variable domain, in which reference TRBV29-1 and TRBJ1-1 provide the parts outside the CDR3, is SAVISQKPSRDICQRGTSLTIQCQVDSQVTMMFWYRQQPGQSLTLIATANQGSEATYESGFVIDKFPISRPNLTFSTLTVSNMSPEDSSIYLCSGAQGFEAFFGQGTRLTVV.

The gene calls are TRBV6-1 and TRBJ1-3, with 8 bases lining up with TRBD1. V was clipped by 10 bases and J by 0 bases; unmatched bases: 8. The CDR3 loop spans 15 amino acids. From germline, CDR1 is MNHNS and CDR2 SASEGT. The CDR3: CAIDRGWGSGNTIYF. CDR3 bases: TGTGCCATAGACAGGGGCTGGGGCTCTGGAAACACCATATATTTT.

Here the CDR3 reads CATSRENLAGGRSGNTIYF. CDR3 bases: TGTGCCACCAGCAGAGAAAATCTGGCAGGGGGAAGGTCTGGAAACACCATATATTTT. V is TRBV15 and J is TRBJ1-3, with TRBD1 identical over 7 bases. The CDR3 contains 19 residues. In germline, CDR1 is LNHNV, CDR2 YYDKDF (reference sequence). The V gene end was trimmed by 0 bases and the J gene end by 1 base; junction bases not matched to a gene: 12.

The CDR3 nucleotides read TGTGCCAGCAGCTTCTACGGGGAGACCCAGTACTTC. The encoded protein is CASSFYGETQYF. The chain combines TRBV7-6 with TRBJ2-5; D remains unclear. CDR1 SGHVS and CDR2 FNYEAQ come from the germline V gene. This CDR3 has 12 amino acids. Trimming shortened V by 3 bases and J by 5 bases, and 7 bases separated the two germline ends.

CDR3 sequence: CASSLQNGGGETQYF. CDR3 sequence (DNA): TGTGCCAGCAGCTTACAAAATGGTGGGGGGGAGACCCAGTACTTC. The chain links TRBV11-2 to TRBJ2-5; tentative D call: TRBD2 (6 bases). The V end lost 2 bases, the J end lost 5 bases, and 15 bases lay between the germline ends. Germline CDR1 SGHAT, CDR2 FQNNGV. The CDR3 is 15 residues long.

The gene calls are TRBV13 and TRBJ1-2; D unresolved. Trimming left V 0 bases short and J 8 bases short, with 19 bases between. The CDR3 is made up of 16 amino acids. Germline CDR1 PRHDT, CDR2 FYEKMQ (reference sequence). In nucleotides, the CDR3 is TGTGCCAGCAGCTTAGGCCTAATAAGGCAGGCGGGGGGCTACACCTTC. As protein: CASSLGLIRQAGGYTF.

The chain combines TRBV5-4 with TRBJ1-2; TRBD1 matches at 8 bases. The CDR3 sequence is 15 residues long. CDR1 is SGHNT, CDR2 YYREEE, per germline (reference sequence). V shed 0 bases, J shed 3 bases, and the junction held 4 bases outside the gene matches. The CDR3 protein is CASSLETGVDYGYTF. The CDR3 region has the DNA TGTGCCAGCAGCTTGGAGACAGGGGTCGACTATGGCTACACCTTC. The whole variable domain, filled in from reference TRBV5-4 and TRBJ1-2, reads ETGVTQSPTHLIKTRGQQVTLRCSSQSGHNTVSWYQQALGQGPQFIFQYYREEENGRGNFPPRFSGLQFPNYSSELNVNALELDDSALYLCASSLETGVDYGYTFGSGTRLTVV.

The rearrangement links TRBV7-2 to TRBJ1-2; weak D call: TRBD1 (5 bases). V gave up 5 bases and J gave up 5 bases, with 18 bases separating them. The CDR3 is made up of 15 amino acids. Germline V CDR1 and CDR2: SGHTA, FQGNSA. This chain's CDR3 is CASSQRGGREYGYTF. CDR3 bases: TGTGCCAGCAGCCAACGTGGGGGGAGAGAGTATGGCTACACCTTC.

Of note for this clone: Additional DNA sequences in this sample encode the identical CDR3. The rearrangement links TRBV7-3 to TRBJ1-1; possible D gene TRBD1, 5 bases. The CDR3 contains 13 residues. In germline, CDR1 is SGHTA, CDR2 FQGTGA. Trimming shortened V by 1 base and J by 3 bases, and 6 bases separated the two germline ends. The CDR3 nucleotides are TGTGCCAGCAGCTTAAGGGGGGACACTGAAGCTTTCTTT. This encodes CASSLRGDTEAFF.

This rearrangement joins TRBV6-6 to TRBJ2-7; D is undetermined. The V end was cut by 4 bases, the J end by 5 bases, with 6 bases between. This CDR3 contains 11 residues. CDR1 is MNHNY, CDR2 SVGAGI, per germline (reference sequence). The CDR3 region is CASSFLHEQYF. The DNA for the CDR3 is TGTGCCAGCAGTTTCCTCCACGAGCAGTACTTC.

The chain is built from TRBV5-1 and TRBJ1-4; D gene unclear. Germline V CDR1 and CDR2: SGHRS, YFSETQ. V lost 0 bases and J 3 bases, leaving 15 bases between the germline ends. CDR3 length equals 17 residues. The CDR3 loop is CASSLESQARPNEKLFF. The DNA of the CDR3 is TGCGCCAGCAGCTTGGAATCCCAGGCCCGCCCTAATGAAAAACTGTTTTTT.